What follows describes a single T cell receptor (beta chain). Its antigen is not identified. This sample was taken from a study of cytomegalovirus exposure and HLA in healthy donors. Study-wide results and caveats: Presence/absence analyses rested on an assumption that sequencing depth was roughly uniform across donors. Data from an earlier analysis indicated that most TCR beta V segments were productive either about 90% or about 30% of the time.

PCR amplification relied on 60 Vbeta primers (plus 13 Jbeta primers). Generated by immunoSEQ multiplex PCR, the TCRdb table keeps only in-frame clones and is missing some. The table shows about 160,000 clones, with 73% occurring only once. CDR1 is MNHEY, CDR2 SMNVEV, per germline (reference sequence). CDR3 length: 18 residues. V was shortened by 5 bases and J by 6 bases, with 27 bases between the two germline ends. The chain uses TRBV27 and TRBJ2-3; D is perhaps TRBD2 (5 bases). The sequence derives from a woman between 18 and 30 years old in good health and CMV-seronegative. Material for sequencing was PBMCs. The CDR3 DNA reads TGTGCCAGCAGTCCGCTCGGGTGGCTAGCCCCAGACGGGGATACGCAGTATTTT. It codes for CASSPLGWLAPDGDTQYF.